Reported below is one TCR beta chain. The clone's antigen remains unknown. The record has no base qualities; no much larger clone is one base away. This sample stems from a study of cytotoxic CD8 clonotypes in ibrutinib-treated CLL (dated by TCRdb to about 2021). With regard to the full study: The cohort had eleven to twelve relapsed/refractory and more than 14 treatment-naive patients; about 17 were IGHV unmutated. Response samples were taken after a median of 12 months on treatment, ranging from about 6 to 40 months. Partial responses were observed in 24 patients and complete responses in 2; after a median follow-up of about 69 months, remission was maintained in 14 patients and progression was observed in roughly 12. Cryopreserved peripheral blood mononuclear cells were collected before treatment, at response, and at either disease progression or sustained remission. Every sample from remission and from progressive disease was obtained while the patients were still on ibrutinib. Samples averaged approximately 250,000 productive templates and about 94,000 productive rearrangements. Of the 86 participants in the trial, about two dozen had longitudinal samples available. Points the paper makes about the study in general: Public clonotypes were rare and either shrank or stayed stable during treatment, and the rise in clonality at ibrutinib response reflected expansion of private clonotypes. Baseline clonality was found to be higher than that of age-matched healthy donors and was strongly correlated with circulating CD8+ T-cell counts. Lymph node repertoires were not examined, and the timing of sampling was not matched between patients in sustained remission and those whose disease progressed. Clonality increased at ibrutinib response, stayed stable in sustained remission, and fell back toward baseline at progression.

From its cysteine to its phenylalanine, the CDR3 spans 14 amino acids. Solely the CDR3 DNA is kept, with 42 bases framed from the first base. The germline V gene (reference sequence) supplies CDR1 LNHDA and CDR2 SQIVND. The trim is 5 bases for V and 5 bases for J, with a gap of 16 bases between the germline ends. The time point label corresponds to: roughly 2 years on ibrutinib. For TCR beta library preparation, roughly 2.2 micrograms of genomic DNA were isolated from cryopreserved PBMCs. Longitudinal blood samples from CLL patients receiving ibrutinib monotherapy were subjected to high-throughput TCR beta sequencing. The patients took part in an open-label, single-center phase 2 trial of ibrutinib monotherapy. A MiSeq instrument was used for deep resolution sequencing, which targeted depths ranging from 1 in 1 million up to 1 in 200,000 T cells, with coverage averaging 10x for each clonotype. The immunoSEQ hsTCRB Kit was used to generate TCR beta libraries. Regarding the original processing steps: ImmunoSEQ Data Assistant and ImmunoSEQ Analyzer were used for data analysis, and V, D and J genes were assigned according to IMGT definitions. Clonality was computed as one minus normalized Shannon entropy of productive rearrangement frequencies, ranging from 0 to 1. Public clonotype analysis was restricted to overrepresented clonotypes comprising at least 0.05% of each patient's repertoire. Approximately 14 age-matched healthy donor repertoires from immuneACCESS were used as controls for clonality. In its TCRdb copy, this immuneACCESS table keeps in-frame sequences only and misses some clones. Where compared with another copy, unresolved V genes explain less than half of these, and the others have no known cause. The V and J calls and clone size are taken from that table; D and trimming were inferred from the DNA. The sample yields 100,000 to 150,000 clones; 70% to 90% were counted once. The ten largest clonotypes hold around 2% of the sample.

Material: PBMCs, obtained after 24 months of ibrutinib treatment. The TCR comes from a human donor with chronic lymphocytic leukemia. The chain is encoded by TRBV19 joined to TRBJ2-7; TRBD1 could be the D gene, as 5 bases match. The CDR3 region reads CASSPQPGLHEQYF. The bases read TGTGCCAGTAGTCCCCAGCCAGGGTTGCACGAGCAGTACTTC.